The rows below give T cell receptor beta chains drawn from one sample of a study of identical twins. TCRdb re-called the 5' RACE reads through MiXCR, storing one row per CDR3 protein. The sample carries roughly 470,000 distinct CDR3 sequences, roughly an eighth recorded once. These data are also associated with another study on yellow fever vaccine responses in identical twins.

Specimen: CD4+ T cells sorted from blood. The receptors were gathered from a woman between 18 and 29 years old in good health. CDR3s include the opening cysteine and the closing phenylalanine or tryptophan. A D gene is named only where the DNA matches it firmly. The size field is filled for only some rows; it gives once, few, many or a size class.

clone size	D gene	V gene	J gene	CDR3 DNA	CDR3 protein
few	TRBD1	TRBV4-1	TRBJ2-7	TGCGCCAGCAGCCAACCCCTCGGACAGGGTCGACCCTACGAGCAGTACTTC	CASSQPLGQGRPYEQYF
few	.	TRBV12-3/TRBV12-4	TRBJ1-1	TGTGCCAGCAGTTTTTCCTACACTGAAGCTTTCTTT	CASSFSYTEAFF
.	TRBD1	TRBV20-1	TRBJ2-7	TGCAGTGCTAGACCCCCAGGGACAGGGGGCTACGAGCAGTACTTC	CSARPPGTGGYEQYF
few	.	TRBV3-1	TRBJ2-5	TGTGCCAGCAGCTCTCCCAGGGCCCAGTACTTC	CASSSPRAQYF
few	TRBD2	TRBV5-1	TRBJ2-2	TGCGCCAGCAGAGGACTAGCGGGAGTTTCCGGGGAGCTGTTTTTT	CASRGLAGVSGELFF
.	TRBD1	TRBV5-6	TRBJ2-5	TGTGCCAGCAGCCCAGAGGACAGGGCTGGGGAGACCCAGTACTTC	CASSPEDRAGETQYF
.	TRBD2	TRBV20-1	TRBJ2-2	TGCAGTGCGGTGACTAGCGGGGGGACCGGGGAGCTGTTTTTT	CSAVTSGGTGELFF
.	.	TRBV7-9	TRBJ2-2	TGTGCCAGCAGCAAAGGGCTCTCGAACACCGGGGAGCTGTTTTTT	CASSKGLSNTGELFF
many	.	TRBV6-1	TRBJ2-7	TGTGCCAGCAGTTCGAGACTCTACGAGCAGTACTTC	CASSSRLYEQYF
.	.	TRBV7-2	TRBJ1-2	TGTGCCAGCAGCTTAGTGGGGGCGGGAGACTATGGCTACACCTTC	CASSLVGAGDYGYTF
.	TRBD1	TRBV7-9	TRBJ1-6	TGTGCCAGCAGCTTAGTCCCTTCGACAGGGGGGAGGTCACCCCTCCACTTT	CASSLVPSTGGRSPLHF
few	.	TRBV7-9	TRBJ2-7	TGTGCCAGCAGCTTTTACAGCGGGTTCGAGCAGTACTTC	CASSFYSGFEQYF
few	.	TRBV20-1	TRBJ1-5	TGCAGTGCTACCAGGGTGCATCAGCCCCAGCATTTT	CSATRVHQPQHF
once	.	TRBV28	TRBJ2-7	TGTTCCAGCAGTTTAATAGGCTACGAGCAGTACTTC	CSSSLIGYEQYF
.	TRBD2	TRBV10-1	TRBJ2-1	TGCGCCAGCAGGGCTAGCGGACTGGACGAAGTTCTGTTCTTC	CASRASGLDEVLFF
few	TRBD2	TRBV28	TRBJ2-2	TGTGCCAGCATCGCGGGGGGGCCGTCGGGCGGGGAGCTGTTTTTT	CASIAGGPSGGELFF
.	TRBD2	TRBV6-6	TRBJ2-3	TGTGCCAGCAGTTACAAGGGACTAGCCTGGGAGTATTTT	CASSYKGLAWEYF
.	TRBD2	TRBV7-2	TRBJ2-4	TGTGCCAGCAGCTTAGACGGACTAGTGGAGAACATTCAGTACTTC	CASSLDGLVENIQYF
few	.	TRBV6-2/TRBV6-3	TRBJ2-2	TGTGCCAGCAGTTACGAAAAGACCCGTCTCGGTGCCGGGGAGCTGTTTTTT	CASSYEKTRLGAGELFF
.	.	TRBV19	TRBJ2-4	TGTGCCAGTACGGACAAAAACATTCAGTACTTC	CASTDKNIQYF
.	.	TRBV12-3/TRBV12-4	TRBJ1-4	TGTGCCAGCAAATTTAACAGACTTGAACTGTTTTTT	CASKFNRLELFF
.	.	TRBV11-2	TRBJ2-3	TGTGCCAGCAGCTTAGGCGTCTGGACCATCTCAGATACGCAGTATTTT	CASSLGVWTISDTQYF
.	.	TRBV2	TRBJ2-7	TGTGCCAGCAGTGAAGTTCCTAAATACGAGCAGTACTTC	CASSEVPKYEQYF
few	.	TRBV6-4	TRBJ2-7	TGTGCCAGCAGAGGATTCCGGACTGGATCCTACGAGCAGTACTTC	CASRGFRTGSYEQYF
few	.	TRBV5-1	TRBJ1-1	TGCGCCAGCAGCTCACAGGGTTTCCCCGAAGCTTTCTTT	CASSSQGFPEAFF
few	.	TRBV21-1	TRBJ2-7	TGTGCCAGCAGCAAAGTTGGCTGCAGTACCTACGAGCAGTACTTC	CASSKVGCSTYEQYF
few	TRBD1	TRBV12-3/TRBV12-4	TRBJ2-1	TGTGCCAGCAGGACTCCCCGGGACAGGGGCAACAATGAGCAGTTCTTC	CASRTPRDRGNNEQFF
.	.	TRBV20-1	TRBJ2-5	TGCAGTGCTAGAAGATCCGGGATATCCACCCAAGAGACCCAGTACTTC	CSARRSGISTQETQYF
few	.	TRBV12-3/TRBV12-4	TRBJ1-5	TGTGCCAGTCGAGGCGGGGGGTCAAGCAATCAGCCCCAGCATTTT	CASRGGGSSNQPQHF
.	TRBD1	TRBV2	TRBJ1-4	TGTGCCAGCAGGAAAAGGACAGGGGATAATGAAAAACTGTTTTTT	CASRKRTGDNEKLFF
.	.	TRBV6-1	TRBJ2-1	TGTGCCAGCAGGGCGGGACGGAGCTCCTACAATGAGCAGTTCTTC	CASRAGRSSYNEQFF
few	TRBD2	TRBV30	TRBJ2-3	TGTGCCTGGAGCGCGACGGGGGGGACCACAGATACGCAGTATTTT	CAWSATGGTTDTQYF
few	.	TRBV28	TRBJ2-6	TGTGCCAGCACCGAATCGGGGGCCTTCTCTGGGGCCAACGTCCTGACTTTC	CASTESGAFSGANVLTF
.	TRBD1	TRBV29-1	TRBJ2-7	TGCAGCGTTGAACCCGGGACAGGGTCCTACGAGCAGTACTTC	CSVEPGTGSYEQYF
.	TRBD2	TRBV7-2	TRBJ2-5	TGTGCCAGCAGCCCTCCGGGGGGGGGCCTCATGACCCAGTACTTC	CASSPPGGGLMTQYF
few	.	TRBV3-1	TRBJ2-7	TGTGCCAGCAGCCAAGATGTTTCCTACGAGCAGTACTTC	CASSQDVSYEQYF
.	TRBD2	TRBV20-1	TRBJ2-3	TGCAGTGCCGCCCTTAGCGGGGGGGCCGATACGCAGTATTTT	CSAALSGGADTQYF
many	.	TRBV7-2	TRBJ2-7	TGTGCCAGCAGCTTAGGCCAAGCAAGAAGCGAGCAGTACTTC	CASSLGQARSEQYF
few	.	TRBV27	TRBJ1-1	TGTGCCAGCAGTTTATCCAGGTTGAACACTGAAGCTTTCTTT	CASSLSRLNTEAFF
.	.	TRBV7-8	TRBJ2-6	TGTGCCAGCAGCTTAGTAGGTTGGAGCTCTGGGGCCAACGTCCTGACTTTC	CASSLVGWSSGANVLTF
.	TRBD2	TRBV4-1	TRBJ2-1	TGCGCCAGCAGCCCGGTTGCGGGAGGGATTAAGGGGGAGCAGTTCTTC	CASSPVAGGIKGEQFF
.	TRBD2	TRBV7-3	TRBJ2-1	TGTGCCAGCAGCTTAAAGGGACTAGCGGGGGGGCCCTTGTACAATGAGCAGTTCTTC	CASSLKGLAGGPLYNEQFF
.	.	TRBV5-1	TRBJ1-1	TGCGCCAGCAACGAACGGGGGCTAGGGAACACTGAAGCTTTCTTT	CASNERGLGNTEAFF
few	.	TRBV5-1	TRBJ2-5	TGCGCCAGTTGCCCCAGGGGCCAAGAGACCCAGTACTTC	CASCPRGQETQYF
many	.	TRBV5-1	TRBJ1-2	TGCGCCAGCAGCTTGGGACAGGCCCGTAACTATGGCTACACCTTC	CASSLGQARNYGYTF
many	.	TRBV29-1	TRBJ2-7	TGCAGCGTTACAGGGATTATTCCCTACGAGCAGTACTTC	CSVTGIIPYEQYF
many	.	TRBV6-5	TRBJ2-7	TGTGCCAGCAGTTACGATGTGTCCCGCGTCGAGCAGTACTTC	CASSYDVSRVEQYF
.	.	TRBV20-1	TRBJ2-3	TGCAGTGCTATACTGCGGCCAGATACGCAGTATTTT	CSAILRPDTQYF
many	.	TRBV12-3/TRBV12-4	TRBJ1-1	TGTGCCAGCAGTTTAGGAGGCGGAACTGAAGCTTTCTTT	CASSLGGGTEAFF
.	TRBD1	TRBV29-1	TRBJ2-7	TGCAGCGTTGAAGATCAGGGGACAGGCTACGAGCAGTACTTC	CSVEDQGTGYEQYF
few	.	TRBV5-1	TRBJ2-5	TGCGCCAGCAGCTTGGAGGGACCACCGATGCAAGAGACCCAGTACTTC	CASSLEGPPMQETQYF
.	TRBD1	TRBV5-6	TRBJ2-7	TGTGCCAGCAGCCCATGGAGACAGGGCCCGCTGCGCGAGCAGTACTTC	CASSPWRQGPLREQYF
.	TRBD1	TRBV20-1	TRBJ2-2	TGCAGTGCTGACAGGGGGGGGAACACCGGGGAGCTGTTTTTT	CSADRGGNTGELFF
.	.	TRBV7-9	TRBJ2-1	TGTGCCAGCAGCTTAAACGGGGTTGAGCAGTTCTTC	CASSLNGVEQFF
many	TRBD1	TRBV5-1	TRBJ2-7	TGCGCCAGCAGCTTACAGACAGGGGGCTACGAGCAGTACTTC	CASSLQTGGYEQYF
few	TRBD1	TRBV12-3/TRBV12-4	TRBJ2-6	TGTGCCAGCAGTGGGGACAGTCCCTCTGGGGCCAACGTCCTGACTTTC	CASSGDSPSGANVLTF